This TCR beta chain is drawn from a study of CD8 T cells in ankylosing spondylitis. Study-wide findings and caveats: Disease-linked clones proved CD8+ and comparatively uncommon in peripheral blood. Several highly homologous variants made up a TCR beta motif, and this motif appeared characteristic of ankylosing spondylitis blood. It was reported that disease-linked clones were significantly enriched in matched ankylosing spondylitis synovial fluid.

With molecular barcodes, quantitative 5'-RACE was used to make the TCR beta libraries. MiXCR was run by TCRdb on the 5' RACE reads, yielding one entry per CDR3 protein. Here the sample spans about 250,000 distinct CDR3 sequences, 10% being singletons. J was trimmed by 6 bases and V by 2 bases; bases with no gene match: 4. Germline CDR1 is LGHDT and CDR2 is YNNKEL (reference sequence). The CDR3 length is 15 residues. This clonotype was picked up many times. Antigen specificity is unknown. The V gene is TRBV3-1, the J gene TRBJ2-1; 10 bases align to TRBD2. The origin of this receptor is a male donor with ankylosing spondylitis or in good health (not recorded which). The sequenced sample consisted of blood, either unsorted or a sorted T cell fraction (not recorded which). CDR3 sequence reads: CASSQPGLALNEQFF. The CDR3 nucleotides read TGTGCCAGCAGCCAACCGGGACTAGCGCTCAATGAGCAGTTCTTC.